These 20 T cell receptor beta chains came from one sample sequenced in a study of beta chain features in type 1 diabetes. Expressed TCRB transcripts were sequenced, since all the RNA that had been isolated was reverse transcribed. Assay: immunoSEQ multiplex PCR; the TCRdb copy retains only in-frame clones and omits some. The table has roughly 160,000 clones, 7% to 9% seen once; the top ten hold roughly 0.5%. These receptors have no known antigen. Study-level results: Significant though moderate, a shortening of TCRB CDR3s appeared in all four CD4+ subsets of Type 1 diabetes patients.

Material for sequencing was central memory CD4+ T cells from blood. The receptors here all came from a man between 18 and 35 years old with type 1 diabetes.

This clone has more than one count but fewer than ten. The rearrangement links TRBV29-1 to TRBJ2-1, with 8 bases fitting TRBD1. The CDR3 has 16 amino acids. V was pared by 6 bases and J by 1 base, with 11 bases of the junction left unmatched. Germline V lookup: CDR1 SQVTM, CDR2 ANQGSEA. CDR3 loop: CSVGGQVRSSYNEQFF. Here the CDR3 DNA reads TGCAGCGTGGGGGGACAGGTGAGATCTTCCTACAATGAGCAGTTCTTC.

This clone has only a few counts. V gene TRBV5-1 combines with J gene TRBJ2-3; the match to TRBD2 covers 7 bases. Germline CDR1 is SGHRS and CDR2 is YFSETQ. The CDR3 is made up of 16 amino acids. The trim removed 0 bases at V and 2 bases at J, leaving 6 bases unmatched. Here the CDR3 DNA reads TGCGCCAGCAGCTTGGCGCGGGCGGGAGACACAGATACGCAGTATTTT. Protein: CASSLARAGDTDTQYF.

This clone showed up just a few times. The genes are TRBV6-6 and TRBJ1-6; TRBD1 agrees at 9 bases. There are 14 residues in the CDR3. Germline loops: CDR1 MNHNY, CDR2 SVGAGI (reference sequence). The trim removed 6 bases at V and 9 bases at J, leaving 6 bases unmatched. The CDR3 reads CASRRQGEGSPLHF. CDR3 coding DNA: TGTGCCAGCAGACGACAGGGGGAGGGTTCACCCCTCCACTTT.

This clone has a handful of counts. This chain links TRBV11-2 with TRBJ2-1; the match to TRBD2 covers 7 bases. Looked up from germline, CDR1 is SGHAT and CDR2 is FQNNGV. V shed 3 bases, J shed 10 bases, and the junction held 9 bases outside the gene matches. The CDR3 is made up of 14 amino acids. In DNA form, the CDR3 reads TGTGCCAGCAGCTTCGGCGGGAGTCTTTCCGAGCAGTTCTTC. Translating it yields CASSFGGSLSEQFF.

The DNA of the CDR3 is TGTGCCAGCAGCTGGACAAGCTACGAGCAGTACTTC. Its protein is CASSWTSYEQYF. The chain uses TRBV5-6 and TRBJ2-5; weak D call: TRBD1 (5 bases). TRBJ2-7 matches the DNA end more closely, so the J call is doubtful. The CDR3 runs to 12 residues. CDR1 is SGHDT and CDR2 is YYEEEE in the germline V gene.

This clone has more than one count but fewer than ten. DNA of the CDR3: TGTGCCAGCAAGCCAGTCCAGAGGGATACGCAGTATTTT. Its translation: CASKPVQRDTQYF. V is TRBV5-4 and J is TRBJ2-3; D unresolved. Between the trimmed V and J ends, which lost 6 bases and 6 bases, there was a span of 14 bases. The CDR3 is made up of 13 amino acids. The germline CDR1 and CDR2 sequences are SGHNT and YYREEE (reference sequence).

This chain joins TRBV11-2 and TRBJ2-5, with D perhaps TRBD2 (6 bases). The CDR3 totals 13 residues. The germline V gene encodes CDR1 SGHAT and CDR2 FQNNGV. The V end lost 5 bases, the J end lost 6 bases, and 13 bases lay between the germline ends. DNA for the CDR3: TGTGCCAGCAGCCTGGGACTGCGGAAGACCCAGTACTTC. Its translation is CASSLGLRKTQYF.

This clone was counted between two and nine times. V usage is TRBV11-2 and J usage is TRBJ1-1; D is possibly TRBD1 (6 bases). V lost 5 bases and J 1 base, leaving 11 bases between the germline ends. CDR1 SGHAT and CDR2 FQNNGV come from the germline V gene. The CDR3 length is 14 residues. In nucleotides, the CDR3 is TGTGCCAGCAGCCTCGGGACAAGGAACACTGAAGCTTTCTTT. Amino acid sequence: CASSLGTRNTEAFF. The full variable domain, completed using reference TRBV11-2 and TRBJ1-1, is EAGVAQSPRYKIIEKRQSVAFWCNPISGHATLYWYQQILGQGPKLLIQFQNNGVVDDSQLPKDRFSAERLKGVDSTLKIQPAKLEDSAVYLCASSLGTRNTEAFFGQGTRLTVV.

This clone turned up a few times. The genes are TRBV11-2 and TRBJ2-3; weak D call: TRBD2 (6 bases). Between the trimmed V and J ends, which lost 5 bases and 1 base, there was a span of 13 bases. Looked up from germline, CDR1 is SGHAT and CDR2 is FQNNGV. The CDR3 runs 15 residues. The DNA for the CDR3 is TGTGCCAGCAGCCGCGGAGGGGCAGGCACAGATACGCAGTATTTT. Translating gives CASSRGGAGTDTQYF. The full variable domain, rest sourced from reference TRBV11-2 and TRBJ2-3, is EAGVAQSPRYKIIEKRQSVAFWCNPISGHATLYWYQQILGQGPKLLIQFQNNGVVDDSQLPKDRFSAERLKGVDSTLKIQPAKLEDSAVYLCASSRGGAGTDTQYFGPGTRLTVL.

The V call is TRBV23-1, the J call TRBJ2-5, with TRBD2 as a possible D gene (5 bases). TRBV23-1 is recorded as an ORF, its role being uncertain. V lost 11 bases to trimming and J lost 5 bases, with 21 bases between them. The CDR3 runs to 14 residues. The CDR3 bases are TGCGCCCCCCATAGGGCCGGGGTGCGGGAGACCCAGTACTTC. Its translation: CAPHRAGVRETQYF.

The CDR3 loop reads CASSVEGVTQYF. CDR3 bases: TGTGCCAGCAGCGTAGAAGGGGTTACGCAGTATTTT. The chain has TRBV9 and TRBJ2-3; D is perhaps TRBD1 (5 bases). Germline loops: CDR1 SGDLS, CDR2 YYNGEE. V was pared by 0 bases and J by 8 bases, with 7 bases between. The CDR3 consists of 12 residues.

This clone turned up a few times. The chain joins TRBV5-4 to TRBJ2-2, with a possible D match to TRBD1 (5 bases). This CDR3 has 14 residues. Germline lookup yields CDR1 SGHNT and CDR2 YYREEE (reference sequence). Trimming removed 2 bases from V and 4 bases from J, with 9 bases in between. Here the CDR3 DNA reads TGTGCCAGCAGCTTAGACAGATTCACCGGGGAGCTGTTTTTT. Its translation is CASSLDRFTGELFF.

J is TRBJ2-5 and V is TRBV5-1, with D perhaps TRBD2 (6 bases). Germline V gene data show CDR1 as SGHRS and CDR2 as YFSETQ. V was shortened by 0 bases and J by 7 bases, with 13 bases between the two germline ends. This CDR3 spans 14 amino acids. The CDR3 here is CASSLGETEGTQYF. CDR3 DNA sequence: TGCGCCAGCAGCTTGGGGGAAACGGAGGGGACCCAGTACTTC.

The rearrangement links TRBV7-2 to TRBJ1-3, with D unresolved. V was cut by 3 bases and J by 3 bases, with 9 bases left in between. CDR1 is SGHTA, CDR2 FQGNSA, per germline. This CDR3 region has 14 residues. As DNA, the CDR3 is TGTGCCAGCAGCTTGAGCACTTATGGAAACACCATATATTTT. Translation: CASSLSTYGNTIYF.

This clone came up a few times. The chain links TRBV5-4 to TRBJ2-7, with 14 bases matching TRBD2. There are 16 residues in the CDR3. From germline, CDR1 is SGHNT and CDR2 YYREEE (reference sequence). The ends lost 4 bases at V and 4 bases at J; junction bases unmatched: 7. This CDR3 is CASSEGLAGALYEQYF. The CDR3 DNA is TGTGCCAGCAGCGAGGGACTAGCGGGGGCCCTATACGAGCAGTACTTC. Combining the CDR3 with reference TRBV5-4 and TRBJ2-7 gives the whole variable domain ETGVTQSPTHLIKTRGQQVTLRCSSQSGHNTVSWYQQALGQGPQFIFQYYREEENGRGNFPPRFSGLQFPNYSSELNVNALELDDSALYLCASSEGLAGALYEQYFGPGTRLTVT.

The chain carries TRBV5-8 and TRBJ2-7; 9 positions match TRBD1. Germline V CDR1 and CDR2: SGHTS, YDEGEE. The CDR3 is 14 residues long. The junction had 6 bases not matched to a gene; V was cut back by 6 bases and J by 2 bases. The DNA for the CDR3 is TGTGCCAGCAACCGCGGGACAGGGACCTACGAGCAGTACTTC. Its translation is CASNRGTGTYEQYF.

Only a few counts were recorded for this clone. J is TRBJ2-3 and V is TRBV9; maybe TRBD1 (5 bases). The CDR3 has 15 amino acids. Germline lookup yields CDR1 SGDLS and CDR2 YYNGEE. The V gene lost 4 bases and the J gene lost 4 bases, with 16 bases spanning the gap. CDR3 protein: CASSITGRLADTQYF. Written as DNA, the CDR3 is TGTGCCAGCAGCATTACAGGCCGGCTAGCAGATACGCAGTATTTT.

The chain joins TRBV5-1 to TRBJ2-3; D is unresolved. V was shortened by 2 bases and J by 6 bases, with 10 bases between the two germline ends. Germline V gives CDR1 SGHRS, CDR2 YFSETQ. CDR3 size: 13 residues. The CDR3 is CASSFDFFDTQYF. DNA of the CDR3: TGCGCCAGCAGCTTTGACTTTTTCGATACGCAGTATTTT.

This clone was seen only a few times. J is TRBJ2-2 and V is TRBV5-1; no clear D gene. The V end lost 4 bases, the J end lost 4 bases, and 8 bases lay between the germline ends. The CDR3 covers 13 residues. From germline, CDR1 is SGHRS and CDR2 YFSETQ. CDR3 protein: CASSLQSTGELFF. The CDR3 DNA follows: TGCGCCAGCAGCCTACAGAGCACCGGGGAGCTGTTTTTT. The whole variable domain, remainder taken from reference TRBV5-1 and TRBJ2-2, is KAGVTQTPRYLIKTRGQQVTLSCSPISGHRSVSWYQQTPGQGLQFLFEYFSETQRNKGNFPGRFSGRQFSNSRSEMNVSTLELGDSALYLCASSLQSTGELFFGEGSRLTVL.

This clone has just a few counts. The CDR3 sequence is CASSPGTGGQETQYF. Here the CDR3 DNA reads TGTGCCAGCAGCCCCGGGACAGGGGGTCAAGAGACCCAGTACTTC. V and J are TRBV7-7 and TRBJ2-5; 11 positions agree with TRBD1. The CDR3 runs to 15 residues. The V segment lost 5 bases and the J segment 2 bases; nucleotides outside the gene matches: 4. Germline CDR1 SSHAT, CDR2 FNYEAQ (reference sequence).